Shown below are 11 T cell receptor beta chains from a single sample sequenced in a study of T cells after yellow fever vaccination. Via MiXCR, TCRdb re-called the 5' RACE reads, giving one row per CDR3 protein. The sample contains 25,000 to 35,000 distinct CDR3 sequences, approximately 4.7% of which appear only once. The specimen comprised CD8+ T cells sorted from PBMCs, sampled 5 days after the yellow fever booster vaccination. All receptors derive from a man aged 25 to 40 who received the YFV17D yellow fever vaccine.

This clonotype was seen ten or more times. V usage is TRBV6-5 and J usage is TRBJ1-5, with 7 positions matching TRBD1. The junction had 6 bases not matched to a gene; V was cut back by 0 bases and J by 4 bases. This CDR3 region has 16 residues. Per germline, CDR1 MNHEY and CDR2 SVGAGI. CDR3 bases: TGTGCCAGCAGTTACTCTTTCCCGACAGGGAATCAGCCCCAGCATTTT. Amino acids: CASSYSFPTGNQPQHF.

This clonotype was counted many times. The V gene is TRBV7-9, the J gene TRBJ2-7; D gene unclear. The CDR3 totals 12 residues. V gave up 6 bases and J gave up 0 bases, with 6 bases separating them. Germline V gene sequence: CDR1 SEHNR, CDR2 FQNEAQ (reference sequence). For the CDR3, the DNA is TGTGCCAGCAGTTTTGACTCCTACGAGCAGTACTTC. As protein: CASSFDSYEQYF.

This clonotype was detected many times. The V and J genes are TRBV29-1 and TRBJ2-1; 8 bases map to TRBD2. CDR3 size: 15 residues. Germline V gives CDR1 SQVTM, CDR2 ANQGSEA. V lost 5 bases and J lost 2; bases outside the gene matches: 8. The CDR3 region has the DNA TGCAGCGTTTATGGACTAGCTCAAACCTACAATGAGCAGTTCTTC. Amino acid sequence: CSVYGLAQTYNEQFF.

Judged by abundance, this clonotype is medium-sized. The chain has TRBV7-2 and TRBJ2-1, with 16 nucleotides matching TRBD2. CDR3 size: 18 residues. Per germline, CDR1 SGHTA and CDR2 FQGNSA. The V gene end was trimmed by 9 bases and the J gene end by 9 bases; junction bases not matched to a gene: 17. DNA of the CDR3: TGTGCCAGTCTGGGGACTAGCGGGAGGGTTCTTAAACACTTTGAGCAGTTCTTC. It specifies CASLGTSGRVLKHFEQFF.

This clonotype has ten or more counts. V gene TRBV20-1 combines with J gene TRBJ2-4; 7 nucleotides line up with TRBD2. The CDR3 has 14 amino acids. Germline V gives CDR1 DFQATT, CDR2 SNEGSKA (reference sequence). Trimming removed 4 bases from V and 8 bases from J; junction bases left unmatched: 11. The CDR3: CSANGGEAFYIQYF. DNA for the CDR3: TGCAGTGCTAATGGGGGGGAGGCGTTTTACATTCAGTACTTC.

This clonotype has at least ten counts. This chain uses TRBV5-1 with TRBJ2-3; unclear D gene. Germline V gene sequence: CDR1 SGHRS, CDR2 YFSETQ. This CDR3 is built from 13 residues. Trimming took off 2 bases at V and 0 bases at J, with 4 bases between the two ends. This CDR3 reads CASSFFSTDTQYF. Written as DNA, the CDR3 is TGCGCCAGCAGCTTTTTCAGCACAGATACGCAGTATTTT.

This clonotype showed up many times. The rearrangement uses TRBV7-2 and TRBJ2-1; the D gene is possibly TRBD2 (6 bases). CDR1 is SGHTA, CDR2 FQGNSA, per germline. The CDR3 extends over 15 amino acids. Trimming stripped 0 bases from V and 5 bases from J, with 11 bases between. In DNA, the CDR3 is TGTGCCAGCAGCTTAGCGATTAGCGGAAACAATGAGCAGTTCTTC. Translating gives CASSLAISGNNEQFF.

There are many counts of this clonotype. The genes are TRBV27 and TRBJ2-2, with 12 nucleotides matching TRBD2. Germline CDR1 reads MNHEY; CDR2 reads SMNVEV (reference sequence). Trimming took 5 bases from V and 5 from J; bases not matched to a gene: 3. The CDR3 length is 15 residues. This chain's CDR3 is CASSILAGGTGELFF. The CDR3 nucleotides read TGTGCCAGCAGTATACTAGCGGGAGGAACCGGGGAGCTGTTTTTT.

This clonotype came up many times. The chain recombines TRBV12-3 or TRBV12-4 with TRBJ2-1; 13 bases are shared with TRBD2. V shed 2 bases, J shed 6 bases, and the junction held 4 bases outside the gene matches. This CDR3 region has 16 residues. The CDR3 spells CASSLIGTSGTNEQFF. The CDR3 nucleotides read TGTGCCAGCAGTTTAATTGGGACTAGCGGGACCAATGAGCAGTTCTTC.

This clonotype was recorded many times. The chain employs TRBV6-5 and TRBJ2-3; tentative D call: TRBD2 (5 bases). CDR1 is MNHEY, CDR2 SVGAGI, per germline. CDR3 size: 17 residues. V gave up 2 bases and J gave up 6 bases, with 21 bases separating them. CDR3 DNA sequence: TGTGCCAGCAGTTACCAGAAACTAGGAGAGCACGGCGATACGCAGTATTTT. This codes for CASSYQKLGEHGDTQYF.

This clonotype was detected many times. The chain uses TRBV15 and TRBJ2-7; D is uncertain. This CDR3 is built from 15 residues. Trimming removed 0 bases from V and 0 bases from J, with 9 bases in between. The germline V gene has CDR1 LNHNV and CDR2 YYDKDF (reference sequence). The CDR3 is CATSRDAIASYEQYF. The CDR3 region has the DNA TGTGCCACCAGCAGAGATGCGATTGCCTCCTACGAGCAGTACTTC.